This TCR beta chain is from a study of blood T cells in healthy people across ages. Findings of the study overall: For the donors, CMV status was unknown and possibly confounded expanded clonotype changes. Age brought a roughly linear fall in TCR beta diversity measured per million T cells. PBMCs that were unsorted prevented a conclusive naive versus antigen-experienced comparison.

The germline CDR1 and CDR2 sequences are WSHSY and SAAADI. V lost 4 bases to trimming and J lost 3 bases; unmatched junction nucleotides: 0. The CDR3 sequence is 13 residues long. There were healthy Caucasian individuals from Russia, aged roughly 6 to 90, serving as donors. Primers used in a second PCR of roughly 6 to 12 cycles were a sample-barcoded 5' primer and a J-beta primer mix. A single record per CDR3 protein comes from TCRdb applying MiXCR to the 5' RACE reads. The sample includes approximately 1.5 million distinct CDR3 sequences, roughly 30% seen only once; the top ten take approximately 10%. This clonotype was counted only a few times. As yet, its antigen is unknown.

The origin of this receptor is a woman aged 25 to 45 in good health. The rearrangement uses TRBV10-2 and TRBJ2-1; 7 bases are shared with TRBD2. The sequenced material came from blood. The chain's CDR3 is CASSGDYYNEQFF. The CDR3 nucleotides are TGCGCCAGCAGTGGGGACTACTACAATGAGCAGTTCTTC.